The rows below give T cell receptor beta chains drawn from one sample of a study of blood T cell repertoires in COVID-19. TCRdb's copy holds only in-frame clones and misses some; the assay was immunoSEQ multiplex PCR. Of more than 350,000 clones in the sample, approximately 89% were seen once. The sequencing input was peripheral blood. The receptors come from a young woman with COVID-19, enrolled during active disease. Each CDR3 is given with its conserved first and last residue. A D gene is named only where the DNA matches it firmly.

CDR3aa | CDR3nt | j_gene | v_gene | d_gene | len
CATSDPRTGGFKELFF | TGTGCCACCAGTGATCCCAGGACAGGGGGCTTTAAGGAGCTGTTTTTT | TRBJ2-2 | TRBV24-1 | TRBD1 | 16
CASSQVGTRGEQFF | TGTGCCAGCAGCCAAGTAGGGACTAGAGGTGAGCAGTTCTTC | TRBJ2-1 | TRBV3-1/TRBV3-2 | TRBD2 | 14
CASSKKGQGAGNTIYF | TGTGCCAGCAGCAAAAAGGGACAGGGGGCTGGAAACACCATATATTTT | TRBJ1-3 | TRBV21-1 | . | 16
CASSRTGQGVDEQYF | TGTGCCAGCAGCCGAACGGGACAGGGGGTAGACGAGCAGTACTTC | TRBJ2-7 | TRBV27 | TRBD1 | 15
CASSVAGEMNEQFF | TGTGCCAGCAGCGTAGCGGGAGAAATGAATGAGCAGTTCTTC | TRBJ2-1 | TRBV7-3 | TRBD2 | 14
CASSVGGTSSYEQYF | TGTGCCAGCAGCGTAGGCGGGACTAGTTCCTACGAGCAGTACTTC | TRBJ2-7 | TRBV9 | TRBD2 | 15
CASSVGTSGDTQYF | TGTGCCAGCAGCGTAGGGACTAGCGGAGATACGCAGTATTTT | TRBJ2-3 | TRBV2 | TRBD2 | 14
CASGRQGKGNTIYF | TGTGCCAGCGGACGACAGGGGAAGGGAAACACCATATATTTT | TRBJ1-3 | TRBV19 | TRBD1 | 14
CASSEFRRALREQYF | TGTGCCAGCAGTGAATTTCGGCGGGCCCTTCGCGAGCAGTACTTC | TRBJ2-7 | TRBV6-1 | . | 15
CASSEYRTAAYEQYF | TGTGCCAGCAGTGAATACAGGACAGCCGCCTACGAGCAGTACTTC | TRBJ2-7 | TRBV2 | . | 15
CASSPLRDRLNTEAFF | TGTGCCAGCAGCCCATTAAGGGACAGGTTGAACACTGAAGCTTTCTTT | TRBJ1-1 | TRBV14 | TRBD1 | 16
CASSPGQLYGYTF | TGTGCCAGCAGCCCGGGACAGCTCTATGGCTACACCTTC | TRBJ1-2 | TRBV7-3 | TRBD1 | 13